The next 28 T cell receptor beta chains were all read from a single sample in a study of tumor and adjacent non-tumor tissue in lung cancer. TCRbeta libraries were built with three rounds of nested PCR, modified from ARM-PCR. A single record per CDR3 protein comes from TCRdb applying MiXCR to the multiplex PCR reads. The repertoire consists of more than 35,000 distinct CDR3 sequences, with more than 60% occurring once and the leading ten covering around 20%. The template was RNA from unsorted bulk tissue. Distant lung tissue was collected more than 3 cm away from the tumor edge. Sequenced material: distant non-tumor lung tissue. The receptors shown here come from a middle-aged woman with non-small cell lung cancer.

This clonotype was seen just once. Relative to the germline gene, one junction end is altered; a read error may explain this. The chain couples TRBV11-2 to TRBJ1-5; 9 bases match TRBD1. Germline CDR1 reads SGHAT; CDR2 reads FQNNGV. CDR3 length equals 19 residues. CDR3 nucleotide sequence: TGTGCCAGCAGCCTGAGGGACAGGGACAATCAATATAGCAATCAGCCCCAGGATTTT. Encoded protein: CASSLRDRDNQYSNQPQDF.

On this clonotype: Being one base from a much bigger clone, this may be a read error. The genes are TRBV20-1 and TRBJ1-2, with D maybe TRBD1 (5 bases). Germline assignment: CDR1 DFQATT and CDR2 SNEGSKA (reference sequence). The CDR3 is made up of 12 amino acids. Trimming shortened V by 4 bases and J by 5 bases, and 11 bases separated the two germline ends. The CDR3: CSAMAGTYGYTF. Here the CDR3 DNA reads TGCAGTGCTATGGCAGGGACTTATGGCTACACCTTC.

This clonotype was observed a handful of times. The junction differs from germline at one of its ends, possibly a read error. The chain combines TRBV20-1 with TRBJ2-1, with D perhaps TRBD2 (6 bases). CDR3 length: 15 amino acids. Germline V gene lookup returns CDR1 DFQATT and CDR2 SNEGSKA (reference sequence). The CDR3 region has the DNA TGCAGTGCGACAAGGGCGGGACGCTCCTACAACGAGCAGTTCTTC. This gives the protein CSATRAGRSYNEQFF.

This clonotype was recorded a few times. An end of the junction differs from the germline gene, which may be a read error. This sequence joins TRBV11-2 and TRBJ1-4, with D unclear. The germline gives CDR1 SGHAT, CDR2 FQNNGV. The CDR3 covers 12 residues. CDR3 coding DNA: TGTGCCAGCAGCTCAGCCGGTGAAAGACTGTTTTTT. Amino acid sequence: CASSSAGERLFF.

This clonotype was detected many times. CDR3 in amino acids: CSARDPTGPTDTQYF. The CDR3 DNA sequence: TGCAGTGCTAGAGATCCAACAGGACCCACAGATACGCAGTATTTT. The V call is TRBV20-1, the J call TRBJ2-3; D is possibly TRBD1 (5 bases). CDR3 length: 15 amino acids. Germline CDR1 is DFQATT and CDR2 is SNEGSKA (reference sequence). V shed 0 bases and J shed 2 bases, with 12 bases lying between them.

On this clonotype itself: It may be a read error: a sequence one base away is much more abundant. Since the CDR3 does not end with the conserved phenylalanine or tryptophan, this likely comes from a read error. This sequence joins TRBV7-8 and TRBJ2-3; 8 nucleotides line up with TRBD2. The CDR3 spans 17 residues. J lost 4 bases, V lost 2 bases, and 11 bases had no gene match. CDR1 SGHVS and CDR2 FQNEAQ come from the germline V gene. CDR3 in DNA: TGTGCCAGCAGCTTATACGGGGGGGCGGCGGAGGCAGATACGCAGTATCTT. It encodes CASSLYGGAAEADTQYL.

Comment on this clonotype: A junction end diverges from the germline sequence, so it may reflect a read error. The chain recombines TRBV29-1 with TRBJ2-1; weak D call: TRBD2 (6 bases). The CDR3 runs 13 residues. Germline V gene lookup returns CDR1 SQVTM and CDR2 ANQGSEA. This CDR3 reads CSVKRALHNEELF. CDR3 DNA: TGCAGCGTAAAGCGGGCACTTCACAATGAGGAGTTATTC.

With respect to this clonotype: One junction end disagrees with the germline gene, perhaps due to a read error. This chain uses TRBV6-6 with TRBJ1-5; 9 bases match TRBD1. Per germline, CDR1 MNHNY and CDR2 SVGAGI (reference sequence). This CDR3 region has 16 residues. CDR3 bases: TGTGTCAGCAGTTACCTGAGGACAGGGGAGGTTCAGCTCCAGCAATTT. It is translated as CVSSYLRTGEVQLQQF.

This clonotype appeared a single time. The CDR3 does not close with the conserved phenylalanine or tryptophan, likely indicating a read error. The gene calls are TRBV20-1 and TRBJ1-5; D uncertain. Germline values: CDR1 DFQATT, CDR2 SNEGSKA (reference sequence). This CDR3 contains 15 residues. CDR3 region: CSARDLDGSNQPQHC. DNA for the CDR3: TGTAGTGCTAGAGATCTGGACGGGAGCAATCAGCCCCAGCATTGT.

This clonotype turned up a few times. The rearrangement joins TRBV5-1 to TRBJ2-1; D is unresolved. CDR1 SGHRS and CDR2 YFSETQ come from the germline V gene. The V gene lost 0 bases and the J gene lost 4 bases, with 20 bases spanning the gap. The CDR3 sequence is 18 residues long. The CDR3, as DNA: TGCGCCAGCAGCTTGGAAGAGGTTCCCCGATTTGTATACAATGAGCAGTTCTTC. Translation gives CASSLEEVPRFVYNEQFF.

There are many counts of this clonotype. The rearrangement uses TRBV28 and TRBJ2-1, with TRBD2 matching 12 bases. Unmatched junction bases numbered 7, after V lost 4 bases and J lost 9 bases. Germline-derived CDR1 and CDR2 are MDHEN and SYDVKM. The CDR3 is made up of 15 amino acids. The CDR3 DNA follows: TGTGCCAGCAGTTCCCCTAGCGGGGGGGGGGTTGAGCAGTTCTTC. Its translation: CASSSPSGGGVEQFF.

This clonotype was detected only once. A read error is possible here, since a much larger clone lies one base away. This sequence joins TRBV6-6 and TRBJ1-6; D unclear. Germline V gene sequence: CDR1 MNHNY, CDR2 SVGAGI (reference sequence). This CDR3 is 13 amino acids long. As DNA, the CDR3 is TGTGCCAGAAGTTCTCGACCTAATTCACCCCTCCACTTT. Its translation is CARSSRPNSPLHF.

With regard to this clonotype: An end of the junction does not agree with germline; a read error may underlie this. V usage is TRBV29-1 and J usage is TRBJ2-7; unclear D gene. The CDR3 consists of 12 residues. Germline CDR1 and CDR2: SQVTM and ANQGSEA. In DNA, the CDR3 is TGCAGCGTTGAAGATCGTCCCTACGAACAGTACTTC. Protein product: CSVEDRPYEQYF.

This clonotype was seen repeatedly, ten times or more. The chain couples TRBV6-5 to TRBJ1-2; perhaps TRBD1 as D (5 bases). The CDR3 extends over 14 amino acids. V was clipped by 0 bases and J by 5 bases, with 10 bases between them. Germline V lookup: CDR1 MNHEY, CDR2 SVGAGI. This CDR3 reads CASSYSGRHYGYTF. DNA for the CDR3: TGTGCCAGCAGTTACTCGGGGCGACATTATGGCTACACCTTC.

With respect to this clonotype: The junction departs from germline at one end; a sequencing error may be responsible. The chain combines TRBV28 with TRBJ2-1; no clear D. The CDR3 sequence is 11 residues long. The germline V gene has CDR1 MDHEN and CDR2 SYDVKM. The CDR3 here is CASSLNDERFF. CDR3 coding DNA: TGTGCAAGCAGTTTGAACGATGAGCGGTTCTTC.

This chain's CDR3 is CSVPGTLTQNRYGYTF. The DNA of the CDR3 is TGCAGCGTTCCTGGTACCCTTACACAGAATAGGTATGGCTACACCTTC. The chain joins TRBV29-1 to TRBJ1-2; D unresolved. Looked up from germline, CDR1 is SQVTM and CDR2 is ANQGSEA. The CDR3 is 16 amino acids. The V end lost 5 bases, the J end lost 5 bases, and 24 bases lay between the germline ends.

For this clonotype: At one end the junction does not follow the germline gene, possibly because of a read error. The rearrangement joins TRBV10-2 to TRBJ2-7, with D perhaps TRBD1 or TRBD2 (5 bases each). The V gene's germline CDR1 is WSHSY and CDR2 SAAADI. The CDR3 extends over 16 amino acids. CDR3 in amino acids: CASSEGAGIGAYEQCF. DNA for the CDR3: TGCGCCAGCAGTGAGGGGGCCGGGATAGGGGCATACGAGCAGTGCTTC.

This clonotype was counted between two and nine times. Here the CDR3 DNA reads TGTGCCAGCAGCTCAGAAACTAAGAATTCACCCCTCCACTTT. Its protein is CASSSETKNSPLHF. The chain couples TRBV7-9 to TRBJ1-6; D gene unclear. Germline CDR1 is SEHNR and CDR2 is FQNEAQ (reference sequence). With 4 bases removed from V and 7 bases from J, the gap between germline ends came to 11 bases. The CDR3 is made up of 14 amino acids.

In its sample, this clonotype was seen a few times. A much larger clone differs from this one at a single base, so this may be a read error. The chain uses TRBV5-6 and TRBJ2-7, with D possibly TRBD2 on 6 matching bases. Germline V gene sequence: CDR1 SGHDT, CDR2 YYEEEE. The CDR3 has 13 residues. Trimming removed 7 bases from V and 4 bases from J, with 15 bases in between. The CDR3 sequence: CASGNGSIYEQYF. As DNA, the CDR3 is TGTGCCAGCGGAAACGGGAGTATTTACGAGCAGTACTTC. The variable domain in full, with the rest retrieved from reference TRBV5-6 and TRBJ2-7, is DAGVTQSPTHLIKTRGQQVTLRCSPKSGHDTVSWYQQALGQGPQFIFQYYEEEERQRGNFPDRFSGHQFPNYSSELNVNALLLGDSALYLCASGNGSIYEQYFGPGTRLTVT.

This clonotype showed up just a few times. One end of the junction does not line up with germline, which may come from a read error. The CDR3 here is CSVEDPGRASYNVQSF. Here the CDR3 DNA reads TGCAGCGTTGAAGATCCCGGGAGGGCCTCCTACAATGTGCAGTCCTTC. The rearrangement links TRBV29-1 to TRBJ2-1; TRBD2 matches at 8 bases. Germline-derived CDR1 and CDR2 are SQVTM and ANQGSEA. This CDR3 region has 16 residues.

A word on this clonotype: Its ends do not fully match the called genes, so a read error is possible. This chain uses TRBV11-2 with TRBJ2-1; no clear D gene. The length of the CDR3 is 11 residues. CDR1 SGHAT and CDR2 FQNNGV come from the germline V gene. The CDR3: CASSLADGQFF. The DNA for the CDR3 is TGTGCCAGCAGCTTAGCCGATGGGCAGTTTTTC.

A note on this clonotype: This may come from a read error, since a much larger clone is one base off. The chain joins TRBV20-1 to TRBJ2-3, with 8 nucleotides matching TRBD2. V lost 6 bases and J lost 1; bases outside the gene matches: 12. The CDR3 extends over 16 amino acids. Germline assignment: CDR1 DFQATT and CDR2 SNEGSKA (reference sequence). Here the CDR3 DNA reads TGCAGTGCAGTCTTACTAGCGGAGGGCCGCACAGATACGCAGTATTTT. Amino acids: CSAVLLAEGRTDTQYF.

The sample holds many counts of this clonotype. The V and J genes are TRBV6-5 and TRBJ2-3; D possibly matches TRBD1 or TRBD2 (5 bases each). Germline V gene lookup returns CDR1 MNHEY and CDR2 SVGAGI. The CDR3 covers 17 residues. V lost 4 bases and J 4 bases, leaving 21 bases between the germline ends. In DNA form, the CDR3 reads TGTGCCAGCAGTTCGAATCGGGACCGGCGGGTTGCAGATACGCAGTATTTT. This sequence encodes CASSSNRDRRVADTQYF.

A note on this clonotype: A much larger clone sits a single nucleotide away, making a read error possible. The rearrangement joins TRBV4-2 to TRBJ2-2; TRBD2 matches 9 bases. The CDR3 is 14 residues long. Germline CDR1 and CDR2: LGHNA and YNFKEQ. The CDR3 bases are TGTGCCAGCAGGAGCGGGGGGAACACCGGGGAGATGTTTTTT. It is translated as CASRSGGNTGEMFF.

On this clonotype: The conserved closing phenylalanine or tryptophan is absent in this CDR3, likely reflecting a read error. This rearrangement joins TRBV11-2 to TRBJ2-2; no clear D gene. CDR1 and CDR2 (germline): SGHAT, FQNNGV. The CDR3 extends over 13 amino acids. The chain's CDR3 is CVSSLDGTGELFY. The CDR3 DNA is TGTGTCAGCAGCTTAGATGGCACCGGGGAGCTGTTTTAT.

This clonotype has a handful of counts. One junction end disagrees with the germline gene, perhaps due to a read error. Here the CDR3 reads CAGSRTLVSPLHF. CDR3 nucleotides: TGTGCCGGCAGCCGGACACTGGTTTCACCCCTCCACTTT. The chain is built from TRBV11-1 and TRBJ1-6; D might be TRBD1 (5 bases). Germline CDR1 reads SGHAT; CDR2 reads FQDESV (reference sequence). The CDR3 is 13 amino acids.

The J gene is TRBJ1-6, the V gene TRBV9; D not certain. V shed 0 bases and J shed 10 bases, with 14 bases lying between them. Germline CDR1 and CDR2: SGDLS and YYNGEE. The CDR3 consists of 15 residues. CDR3 residues: CASSVGGSVRSPLHF. As DNA, the CDR3 is TGTGCCAGCAGCGTAGGAGGGTCCGTTAGATCACCCCTCCACTTT.

In the case of this clonotype: The CDR3 carries no conserved terminal phenylalanine or tryptophan, so it likely arises from a read error. No DNA is shown, since the ends of the CDR3 on it are uncertain; the CDR3 is the one TCRdb lists. The genes are TRBV5-4 and TRBJ1-2. With termini counted, the CDR3 has 13 amino acids. Germline V lookup: CDR1 SGHNT, CDR2 YYREEE (reference sequence). This chain's CDR3 is CASSLAGKGGCTL.